This T cell receptor beta chain was identified in a study of shared clonotypes between healthy human individuals. Deep-level assay runs were performed. The material for each subset, its genomic DNA, was split evenly across several immunoSEQ plates. The method was immunoSEQ multiplex PCR; TCRdb's version includes in-frame clones alone and lacks a portion of them. The data hold about 1.5 million clones, with around 95% observed a single time. Donors comprised only Caucasian adults living in Nashville, Tennessee. The CDR3 runs to 17 residues. CDR1 and CDR2 (germline): SGHTA, FQGNSA. The V end lost 5 bases, the J end lost 0 bases, and 18 bases lay between the germline ends.

The material sequenced was naive CD4+ T cells sorted from blood. The subset denotes: CD45RA+ positively selected. This sequence originates from a young man in good health. The chain joins TRBV7-2 to TRBJ2-3, with a weak D call TRBD2 (6 bases). CDR3 protein: CASSPGGRSGSTDTQYF. In DNA, the CDR3 is TGTGCCAGCAGCCCTGGTGGGAGGAGTGGAAGCACAGATACGCAGTATTTT.